The 18 T cell receptor beta chains in this list originate from one sample, sequenced in a study of cytomegalovirus exposure and HLA in healthy donors. Vbeta (60) and Jbeta (13) primers were used in the PCR. Sequencing used immunoSEQ multiplex PCR; TCRdb keeps in-frame clones, though not all of them. The sample holds 150,000 to 200,000 clones, 76% seen once. The sample comprised PBMCs. These receptor sequences come from a man between 18 and 29 years old in good health and CMV-seronegative.

The chain links TRBV11-2 to TRBJ1-2, with TRBD1 identical over 7 bases. Germline trimming cut 5 bases from V and 8 bases from J; bases unmatched to any gene: 11. CDR3 length equals 14 residues. Germline V gene data show CDR1 as SGHAT and CDR2 as FQNNGV. Here the CDR3 DNA reads TGTGCCAGCAGCCTAGGAACAGGGGCTGGGGGCTACACCTTC. Amino acid sequence: CASSLGTGAGGYTF.

This clone came up many times. The sample contains more than one DNA sequence encoding this CDR3. This chain connects TRBV5-1 to TRBJ2-3, with a tentative D call TRBD1 (6 bases). Trimming took off 0 bases at V and 1 base at J, with 9 bases between the two ends. In germline, CDR1 is SGHRS, CDR2 YFSETQ. The CDR3 is made up of 15 amino acids. DNA for the CDR3: TGCGCCAGCAGCTTGGGCCCAGGGGGCACAGATACGCAGTATTTT. This sequence encodes CASSLGPGGTDTQYF.

The chain recombines TRBV27 with TRBJ1-1; perhaps TRBD1 as D (5 bases). Per the germline V gene, CDR1 is MNHEY and CDR2 is SMNVEV (reference sequence). This CDR3 contains 16 residues. Trimming took off 2 bases at V and 7 bases at J, with 20 bases between the two ends. For the CDR3, the DNA is TGTGCCAGCAGTTTAGTGGCTCCGGGGGGGTGGGGTGAAGCTTTCTTT. This gives the protein CASSLVAPGGWGEAFF.

Regarding this clone: Other DNA sequences in this sample translate to the same CDR3. The chain couples TRBV7-9 to TRBJ1-2; D gene ambiguous. Germline V gene data show CDR1 as SEHNR and CDR2 as FQNEAQ (reference sequence). The CDR3 contains 14 residues. Trimming took 6 bases from V and 6 from J, leaving 17 bases between them. The CDR3 sequence is CASRPTGQAHGYTF. The CDR3 DNA sequence: TGTGCCAGCAGACCCACTGGGCAGGCGCATGGCTACACCTTC.

The rearrangement joins TRBV6-1 to TRBJ2-7; D not certain. Germline V lookup: CDR1 MNHNS, CDR2 SASEGT. This CDR3 contains 11 residues. The germline V and J ends were trimmed by 4 bases and 2 bases, with 3 bases remaining between them. The CDR3, as DNA: TGTGCCAGCAGTGGAGCCTACGAGCAGTACTTC. Amino acids: CASSGAYEQYF.

The J gene is TRBJ1-3, the V gene TRBV7-9; D call uncertain. Per germline, CDR1 SEHNR and CDR2 FQNEAQ (reference sequence). Trimming pared 6 bases from V and 5 bases from J, leaving 8 bases between. The CDR3 sequence is 12 residues long. The CDR3 is CASSETRNTIYF. The CDR3 DNA follows: TGTGCCAGCAGTGAAACACGAAACACCATATATTTT.

The V gene is TRBV7-2, the J gene TRBJ1-2; possibly TRBD1 for D (6 bases). The length of the CDR3 is 15 residues. The V end was cut by 1 base, the J end by 4 bases, with 13 bases between. The germline V gene has CDR1 SGHTA and CDR2 FQGNSA. CDR3 loop: CASSLDPGHIYGYTF. The CDR3 DNA sequence: TGTGCCAGCAGCTTAGACCCGGGACATATCTATGGCTACACCTTC.

V usage is TRBV10-3 and J usage is TRBJ1-1, with D unclear. The V and J ends lost 0 bases and 1 base respectively, with 9 bases between them. The CDR3 spans 15 residues. The germline V gene encodes CDR1 ENHRY and CDR2 SYGVKD. CDR3 protein: CAISESRRENTEAFF. DNA for the CDR3: TGTGCCATCAGTGAGTCTCGACGGGAGAACACTGAAGCTTTCTTT.

This clone was seen once. J is TRBJ1-5 and V is TRBV27; a weak D match, TRBD1 (6 bases). The length of the CDR3 is 17 residues. Germline CDR1 is MNHEY and CDR2 is SMNVEV (reference sequence). Trimming cost V 4 bases and J 2 bases, with 18 bases left between them. The CDR3: CASSSQPGVNGNQPQHF. The CDR3, as DNA: TGTGCCAGCAGTTCACAACCAGGGGTAAACGGCAATCAGCCCCAGCATTTT.

This clone occurred a few times. This chain links TRBV19 with TRBJ2-1; 8 nucleotides line up with TRBD2. The length of the CDR3 is 15 residues. Germline lookup yields CDR1 LNHDA and CDR2 SQIVND (reference sequence). With V trimmed by 6 bases and J by 4 bases, 8 bases remained unmatched. This CDR3 reads CASRHSGSHYNEQFF. Here the CDR3 DNA reads TGTGCCAGTAGACACAGCGGGAGTCATTACAATGAGCAGTTCTTC.

The chain couples TRBV6-6 to TRBJ2-3; 12 bases are a match to TRBD2. This CDR3 contains 14 residues. The ends lost 7 bases at V and 3 bases at J; junction bases unmatched: 2. From germline, CDR1 is MNHNY and CDR2 SVGAGI (reference sequence). Here the CDR3 DNA reads TGTGCCAGCAAAACTAGCGGGGGGACAGATACGCAGTATTTT. This translates into CASKTSGGTDTQYF.

This chain links TRBV10-3 with TRBJ1-4; weak D call: TRBD1 (5 bases). This CDR3 is 13 amino acids long. From germline, CDR1 is ENHRY and CDR2 SYGVKD. The V end lost 10 bases, the J end lost 5 bases, and 14 bases lay between the germline ends. For the CDR3, the DNA is TGTGCCACCGGGGGGAACCTAAATGAAAAACTGTTTTTT. Protein sequence: CATGGNLNEKLFF.

Only a few counts were recorded for this clone. This chain connects TRBV11-2 to TRBJ1-1; the D is unclear. Looked up from germline, CDR1 is SGHAT and CDR2 is FQNNGV. The CDR3 contains 15 residues. V was pared by 1 base and J by 1 base, with 10 bases between. The CDR3 region has the DNA TGTGCCAGCAGCTTAGGAGTTCGGGGGAACACTGAAGCTTTCTTT. Translation: CASSLGVRGNTEAFF.

As for this clone: A junction end diverges from the germline sequence, so it may reflect a read error. The J gene is TRBJ2-7, the V gene TRBV7-9; 9 nucleotides agree with TRBD1. The CDR3 contains 14 residues. Germline CDR1 SEHNR, CDR2 FQNEAQ (reference sequence). The CDR3 protein is CASSPDRGVPERYF. CDR3 in DNA: TGTGCCAGCAGCCCGGACAGGGGAGTCCCCGAGCGGTACTTC.

The CDR3 region is CASSTARPQGSSYEQYF. CDR3 nucleotide sequence: TGTGCCAGCAGCACGGCCCGACCCCAGGGCAGCTCCTACGAGCAGTACTTC. The chain has TRBV11-2 and TRBJ2-7, with a possible D match to TRBD1 (5 bases). Per the germline V gene, CDR1 is SGHAT and CDR2 is FQNNGV. CDR3 length: 17 residues. The ends were cut back, 5 bases at V and 0 bases at J, with 20 bases in the middle.

The chain joins TRBV7-9 to TRBJ2-1; maybe TRBD2 (5 bases). Trimming removed 4 bases at V and 6 bases at J, with 16 bases between. The V gene's germline CDR1 is SEHNR and CDR2 FQNEAQ (reference sequence). This CDR3 has 15 amino acids. The CDR3 DNA reads TGTGCCAGCAGCTCACGTATACAGAGCGGCAATGAGCAGTTCTTC. Its translation: CASSSRIQSGNEQFF.

The chain is built from TRBV5-1 and TRBJ2-7, with 11 bases matching TRBD2. The V and J ends lost 4 bases and 1 base, in that order; junction bases with no gene match: 4. Per germline, CDR1 SGHRS and CDR2 YFSETQ. The CDR3 consists of 15 residues. The chain's CDR3 is CASSPGLAASYEQYF. The CDR3 DNA sequence: TGCGCCAGCAGCCCGGGACTAGCGGCTTCCTACGAGCAGTACTTC.

The V and J genes are TRBV10-3 and TRBJ2-7; TRBD2 matches 7 bases. The CDR3 consists of 13 residues. The V segment lost 8 bases and the J segment 7 bases; nucleotides outside the gene matches: 11. Per germline, CDR1 ENHRY and CDR2 SYGVKD. The CDR3 spells CAILREAHGEQYF. The CDR3 DNA is TGTGCCATCCTTCGGGAGGCTCACGGGGAGCAGTACTTC.